These 27 T cell receptor beta chains share one sample of origin, sequenced in a study of beta chain features in type 1 diabetes. Since all of the isolated RNA was reverse transcribed, expressed TCRB transcripts were what got sequenced. Clones were read by immunoSEQ multiplex PCR, and TCRdb kept only the in-frame ones, dropping some. This table holds 300,000 to 350,000 clones, 7.5% to 9% found once. Sequenced material: central memory CD4+ T cells from blood. The receptors here all came from a woman aged 18-35 years in good health.

V gene TRBV28 combines with J gene TRBJ2-3; TRBD2 is a possible D gene (5 bases). The ends were cut back, 5 bases at V and 8 bases at J, with 29 bases in the middle. In germline, CDR1 is MDHEN, CDR2 SYDVKM. The CDR3 is 18 residues long. The CDR3 sequence: CASSPYSPGTRTPRTQYF. The DNA for the CDR3 is TGTGCCAGCAGTCCTTACTCCCCGGGAACTCGAACGCCCCGTACGCAGTATTTT.

The chain employs TRBV10-3 and TRBJ2-1; D call uncertain. CDR1 ENHRY and CDR2 SYGVKD come from the germline V gene. Trimming shortened V by 0 bases and J by 1 base, and 4 bases separated the two germline ends. This CDR3 has 14 amino acids. The CDR3 protein is CAISESQSYNEQFF. In DNA, the CDR3 is TGTGCCATCAGTGAGTCACAGTCCTACAATGAGCAGTTCTTC.

J is TRBJ2-7 and V is TRBV15; D remains ambiguous. Trimming removed 0 bases at V and 4 bases at J, with 16 bases between. This CDR3 comprises 16 residues. CDR1 and CDR2 (germline): LNHNV, YYDKDF (reference sequence). This CDR3 is CATSRDRVTFLYEQYF. The CDR3 DNA follows: TGTGCCACCAGCAGAGATCGCGTCACCTTTCTATACGAGCAGTACTTC.

This clone was detected a few times. CDR3 coding DNA: TGTGCCAGCAGCTATCCATTGGCGGGAGGGGGCCGGCAGTTCTTC. This codes for CASSYPLAGGGRQFF. V gene TRBV5-6 combines with J gene TRBJ2-1, with 9 positions matching TRBD2. The V gene end was trimmed by 3 bases and the J gene end by 12 bases; junction bases not matched to a gene: 13. CDR3 length: 15 residues. Looked up from germline, CDR1 is SGHDT and CDR2 is YYEEEE.

In this sample, this clone turned up a few times. V usage is TRBV28 and J usage is TRBJ1-4; the D is unclear. V was shortened by 8 bases and J by 4 bases, with 11 bases between the two germline ends. The CDR3 contains 13 residues. Germline CDR1 MDHEN, CDR2 SYDVKM. For the CDR3, the DNA is TGTGCCAGCCGACACGAAATTAATGAAAAACTGTTTTTT. It specifies CASRHEINEKLFF.

This chain uses TRBV6-5 with TRBJ2-2, with TRBD2 matching 9 bases. There are 15 residues in the CDR3. Germline V gene lookup returns CDR1 MNHEY and CDR2 SVGAGI. The V segment lost 10 bases and the J segment 1 base; nucleotides outside the gene matches: 7. The CDR3 loop reads CAIRPSGMNTGELFF. CDR3 coding DNA: TGTGCCATCAGACCTAGCGGGATGAACACCGGGGAGCTGTTTTTT.

This clone was seen only a few times. The gene calls are TRBV5-4 and TRBJ2-5, with 8 bases that match TRBD2. This CDR3 spans 16 amino acids. Looked up from germline, CDR1 is SGHNT and CDR2 is YYREEE (reference sequence). The V and J ends lost 0 bases and 0 bases, in that order; junction bases with no gene match: 4. The CDR3 DNA sequence: TGTGCCAGCAGCTTGGGACTAGCGTTTAACCAAGAGACCCAGTACTTC. It encodes CASSLGLAFNQETQYF.

This clone was counted only a few times. The chain uses TRBV28 and TRBJ2-7, with 12 bases identical to TRBD2. J gave up 5 bases and V 7 bases, and 9 bases lay outside the gene matches. Germline V CDR1 and CDR2: MDHEN, SYDVKM. This CDR3 has 15 amino acids. CDR3 nucleotides: TGTGCCAGCACAGCTAGCGGGAGGGCCCTCCACGAGCAGTACTTC. The encoded protein is CASTASGRALHEQYF. The full variable domain, in which reference TRBV28 and TRBJ2-7 provide the parts outside the CDR3, is DVKVTQSSRYLVKRTGEKVFLECVQDMDHENMFWYRQDPGLGLRLIYFSYDVKMKEKGDIPEGYSVSREKKERFSLILESASTNQTSMYLCASTASGRALHEQYFGPGTRLTVT.

In its sample, this clone was seen a few times. This chain connects TRBV18 to TRBJ2-1; the D gene is possibly TRBD2 (5 bases). The V end lost 2 bases, the J end lost 4 bases, and 15 bases lay between the germline ends. CDR3 length: 16 amino acids. CDR1 and CDR2 (germline): KGHSH, LQKENI. The CDR3 region has the DNA TGTGCCAGCTCACCAAGTGGAGCGGCTGTTTACAATGAGCAGTTCTTC. This translates into CASSPSGAAVYNEQFF.

V usage is TRBV7-2 and J usage is TRBJ2-2; a possible D gene is TRBD1 (5 bases). The CDR3 has 17 amino acids. V was cut by 1 base and J by 2 bases, with 14 bases left in between. CDR1 is SGHTA, CDR2 FQGNSA, per germline. The CDR3 nucleotides read TGTGCCAGCAGCTTAGACTGGCAGGGTGCTAACACCGGGGAGCTGTTTTTT. Amino acids: CASSLDWQGANTGELFF.

The rearrangement joins TRBV7-2 to TRBJ2-5; the D call may be TRBD1 or TRBD2 (5 bases each). Trimming pared 3 bases from V and 3 bases from J, leaving 8 bases between. The CDR3 totals 13 residues. CDR1 SGHTA and CDR2 FQGNSA come from the germline V gene. CDR3 coding DNA: TGTGCCAGCAGCTTGGGACGGAAAGAGACCCAGTACTTC. Amino acid sequence: CASSLGRKETQYF.

This clone was counted only a few times. Other nucleotide sequences from this sample produce the same CDR3. CDR3 nucleotides: TGTGCCAGCTCACCTTCTGGCACAGATACGCAGTATTTT. It specifies CASSPSGTDTQYF. The chain combines TRBV18 with TRBJ2-3, with unresolved D. CDR1 KGHSH and CDR2 LQKENI come from the germline V gene. CDR3 length equals 13 residues. Trimming took 3 bases from V and 1 from J, leaving 5 bases between them.

The sample holds many counts of this clone. The V and J genes are TRBV5-1 and TRBJ2-7; D not certain. V was trimmed by 2 bases and J by 2 bases, leaving 11 bases between them. Germline CDR1 reads SGHRS; CDR2 reads YFSETQ. This CDR3 contains 14 residues. CDR3 residues: CASSLESPTYEQYF. Here the CDR3 DNA reads TGCGCCAGCAGCTTAGAGAGCCCCACCTACGAGCAGTACTTC.

Comments on this clone: This likely traces to a read error, being one base from a far larger clone. The chain employs TRBV27 and TRBJ2-1; 10 nucleotides align to TRBD2. The CDR3 runs 15 residues. Trimming removed 6 bases from V and 2 bases from J; junction bases left unmatched: 4. Germline V gives CDR1 MNHEY, CDR2 SMNVEV (reference sequence). CDR3 amino acids: CASSFGTSAYNEQFF. In DNA, the CDR3 is TGTGCCAGCAGCTTCGGGACTAGCGCCTACAATGAGCAGTTCTTC.

This clone was recorded only once. This chain connects TRBV7-9 to TRBJ2-5; tentative D call: TRBD2 (5 bases). Trimming cost V 1 base and J 3 bases, with 24 bases left between them. Germline V gene sequence: CDR1 SEHNR, CDR2 FQNEAQ (reference sequence). The CDR3 runs 19 residues. The CDR3 coding sequence is TGTGCCAGCAGCTTAGATTTCCGGGAAAGCGGCCGTACCGAAGAGACCCAGTACTTC. Its translation is CASSLDFRESGRTEETQYF.

This clone was counted a few times. The chain joins TRBV7-2 to TRBJ1-5, with TRBD1 as a possible D gene (6 bases). Trimming took off 1 base at V and 6 bases at J, with 10 bases between the two ends. Germline V lookup: CDR1 SGHTA, CDR2 FQGNSA. The CDR3 loop spans 14 amino acids. In DNA, the CDR3 is TGTGCCAGCAGCTTAGATCGACAGGCTCAGCCCCAGCATTTT. Encoded protein: CASSLDRQAQPQHF. Full variable domain (outside the CDR3, taken from reference TRBV7-2 and TRBJ1-5): GAGVSQSPSNKVTEKGKDVELRCDPISGHTALYWYRQSLGQGLEFLIYFQGNSAPDKSGLPSDRFSAERTGGSVSTLTIQRTQQEDSAVYLCASSLDRQAQPQHFGDGTRLSIL.

The rearrangement links TRBV10-3 to TRBJ2-2; D uncertain. V lost 6 bases and J lost 3, with 5 bases in between. The CDR3 runs 12 residues. Germline loops: CDR1 ENHRY, CDR2 SYGVKD. The CDR3 spells CAISPHTGELFF. The CDR3 DNA reads as TGTGCCATCAGCCCGCACACCGGGGAGCTGTTTTTT.

This clone has a handful of counts. V usage is TRBV4-3 and J usage is TRBJ2-6, with 7 nucleotides matching TRBD2. This CDR3 has 20 residues. Germline V gene data show CDR1 as LGHNA and CDR2 as YSLEER. Trimming removed 0 bases from V and 2 bases from J; junction bases left unmatched: 13. CDR3 sequence: CASSQDQAGVFGTGANVLTF. The DNA for the CDR3 is TGCGCCAGCAGCCAAGATCAGGCGGGAGTATTTGGCACTGGGGCCAACGTCCTGACTTTC.

The table lists this clone with many counts. This rearrangement joins TRBV5-4 to TRBJ2-1; D is possibly TRBD2 (5 bases). Germline values: CDR1 SGHNT, CDR2 YYREEE (reference sequence). Trimming took 4 bases from V and 8 from J, leaving 13 bases between them. The CDR3 is made up of 13 amino acids. The CDR3 is CASSATSHDEQFF. Here the CDR3 DNA reads TGTGCCAGCAGCGCTACTAGTCACGATGAGCAGTTCTTC.

There are a few counts of this clone. This sample also contains other DNA sequences that code for the same CDR3. The chain carries TRBV5-6 and TRBJ1-2; 9 bases fit TRBD1. CDR3 length: 16 amino acids. Germline CDR1 reads SGHDT; CDR2 reads YYEEEE. V lost 2 bases, J lost 7 bases, and 12 bases stayed unmatched. In DNA form, the CDR3 reads TGTGCCAGCAGCTTAACGGGACAGGGATCGGGTGGTGGCTACACCTTC. Translating it yields CASSLTGQGSGGGYTF. The full variable domain, its missing parts supplied by reference TRBV5-6 and TRBJ1-2, is DAGVTQSPTHLIKTRGQQVTLRCSPKSGHDTVSWYQQALGQGPQFIFQYYEEEERQRGNFPDRFSGHQFPNYSSELNVNALLLGDSALYLCASSLTGQGSGGGYTFGSGTRLTVV.

This clone turned up a few times. The rearrangement uses TRBV19 and TRBJ2-5; tentative D call: TRBD2 (5 bases). Germline loops: CDR1 LNHDA, CDR2 SQIVND (reference sequence). This CDR3 region has 15 residues. V shed 3 bases and J shed 1 base, with 12 bases lying between them. The CDR3 spells CASSMILAVQETQYF. In nucleotides, the CDR3 is TGTGCCAGTAGTATGATCCTAGCAGTCCAAGAGACCCAGTACTTC.

This clone was recorded at least ten times. The chain recombines TRBV7-9 with TRBJ1-4, with a weak D call TRBD1 (5 bases). This CDR3 spans 14 amino acids. Trimming took 5 bases from V and 8 from J, leaving 15 bases between them. Per germline, CDR1 SEHNR and CDR2 FQNEAQ (reference sequence). CDR3: CASSRDNSGEKLFF. The CDR3 coding sequence is TGTGCCAGCAGCCGGGATAATTCAGGGGAAAAACTGTTTTTT.

The chain couples TRBV4-2 to TRBJ2-5; D not resolved. Germline lookup yields CDR1 LGHNA and CDR2 YNFKEQ. This CDR3 has 14 amino acids. The V gene lost 0 bases and the J gene lost 7 bases, with 12 bases spanning the gap. Here the CDR3 DNA reads TGTGCCAGCAGCCAAGAGGACGGAAGTGCGACCCAGTACTTC. This encodes CASSQEDGSATQYF.

This clone was seen a handful of times. The genes are TRBV2 and TRBJ2-3; D gene uncertain. The CDR3 runs to 15 residues. Trimming removed 1 base from V and 0 bases from J, with 8 bases in between. Germline lookup yields CDR1 SNHLY and CDR2 FYNNEI. The CDR3 here is CASSEEAQSTDTQYF. DNA for the CDR3: TGTGCCAGCAGTGAAGAGGCACAGAGCACAGATACGCAGTATTTT.

This clone appeared a few times. This chain joins TRBV7-8 and TRBJ1-3, with TRBD1 matching over 9 bases. V shed 5 bases and J 3 bases; nucleotides not matched to a gene: 5. The CDR3 is 15 residues long. The germline gives CDR1 SGHVS, CDR2 FQNEAQ. The CDR3 DNA sequence: TGTGCCAGCAGCCCGAGGGACAGGGTTGGAAACACCATATATTTT. Its protein is CASSPRDRVGNTIYF.

The CDR3 DNA is TGTGCCAGCAGCCGGACAGAAAACACCGGGGAGCTGTTTTTT. It is translated as CASSRTENTGELFF. The chain employs TRBV7-6 and TRBJ2-2, with a possible D match to TRBD1 (6 bases). From germline, CDR1 is SGHVS and CDR2 FNYEAQ. The CDR3 spans 14 residues. Between the trimmed V and J ends, which lost 5 bases and 2 bases, there was a span of 9 bases.

This clone was recorded many times. Distinct nucleotide sequences in the sample also encode this CDR3. V is TRBV5-6 and J is TRBJ1-5; D unclear. Germline lookup yields CDR1 SGHDT and CDR2 YYEEEE. This CDR3 has 13 amino acids. V was clipped by 5 bases and J by 3 bases, with 9 bases between them. The CDR3 spells CASSLGYNQPQHF. The CDR3 bases are TGTGCCAGCAGTCTTGGGTACAATCAGCCCCAGCATTTT.